Listed here are 10 T cell receptor beta chains from one sample, sequenced in a study of blood T cell repertoires in COVID-19. Data came from immunoSEQ multiplex PCR; TCRdb stores just in-frame clones and leaves some out. The sample shows over 100,000 clones, about 87% of them seen only once. Material: peripheral blood. These TCRs come from a man aged 45 to 65 with active or convalescent COVID-19.

This rearrangement joins TRBV4-1 to TRBJ1-2, with TRBD1 matching 7 bases. V was pared by 0 bases and J by 5 bases, with 9 bases of the junction left unmatched. The CDR3 totals 16 residues. CDR1 and CDR2 (germline): MGHRA, YSYEKL. The chain's CDR3 is CASSQDGQGVGYGYTF. In DNA form, the CDR3 reads TGCGCCAGCAGCCAAGATGGCCAGGGGGTGGGGTATGGCTACACCTTC.

The chain combines TRBV12-3 or TRBV12-4 with TRBJ2-5; 7 bases agree with TRBD2. This CDR3 comprises 13 residues. Losses at the gene ends were 7 bases for V and 5 bases for J; bases not matched to a gene: 7. The CDR3 here is CASNLGEGETQYF. The CDR3 DNA reads TGTGCCAGCAACTTAGGGGAGGGCGAGACCCAGTACTTC.

This clone appeared a few times. The CDR3 region has the DNA TGTGCCTGGAATAGGCGGCTGCAGGGGGTAACCATGAACACTGAAGCTTTCTTT. Translated, it gives CAWNRRLQGVTMNTEAFF. The genes are TRBV30 and TRBJ1-1; 7 nucleotides match TRBD1. V lost 4 bases to trimming and J lost 0 bases; unmatched junction nucleotides: 17. The germline gives CDR1 GTSNPN, CDR2 SVGIG (reference sequence). This CDR3 has 18 residues.

J is TRBJ1-2 and V is TRBV4-1, with D possibly TRBD1 on 5 matching bases. Germline-derived CDR1 and CDR2 are MGHRA and YSYEKL. The CDR3 runs to 15 residues. The ends were cut back, 0 bases at V and 4 bases at J, with 12 bases in the middle. The CDR3 bases are TGCGCCAGCAGCCAAGATCAGGGATCCGTCTATGGCTACACCTTC. Protein sequence: CASSQDQGSVYGYTF.

The CDR3 region has the DNA TGTGCCAGCAGTGGGCAGGGGTCTTACAATCAGCCCCAGCATTTT. Amino acid sequence: CASSGQGSYNQPQHF. The genes are TRBV2 and TRBJ1-5; the D gene is possibly TRBD1 (6 bases). Germline CDR1 is SNHLY and CDR2 is FYNNEI. The CDR3 is 15 residues long. V was clipped by 4 bases and J by 3 bases, with 13 bases between them.

This chain joins TRBV14 and TRBJ2-5, with D possibly matching TRBD1 (6 bases). From germline, CDR1 is SGHDN and CDR2 FVKESK. V was clipped by 2 bases and J by 5 bases, with 18 bases between them. The CDR3 has 16 residues. DNA for the CDR3: TGTGCCAGCAGCCAACTCGGACGCCGACAGGTGGAGACCCAGTACTTC. This sequence encodes CASSQLGRRQVETQYF. The full variable domain, in which reference TRBV14 and TRBJ2-5 provide the parts outside the CDR3, is EAGVTQFPSHSVIEKGQTVTLRCDPISGHDNLYWYRRVMGKEIKFLLHFVKESKQDESGMPNNRFLAERTGGTYSTLKVQPAELEDSGVYFCASSQLGRRQVETQYFGPGTRLLVL.

The V and J genes are TRBV28 and TRBJ1-2; D unclear. V gave up 3 bases and J gave up 3 bases, with 14 bases separating them. Per germline, CDR1 MDHEN and CDR2 SYDVKM. This CDR3 contains 15 residues. Written as DNA, the CDR3 is TGTGCCAGCAGTTTTTCGGGAACATTATACTATGGCTACACCTTC. Encoded protein: CASSFSGTLYYGYTF.

This clone was recorded only once. The V and J genes are TRBV27 and TRBJ1-4; tentative D call: TRBD1 (6 bases). Trimming cost V 5 bases and J 0 bases, with 19 bases left between them. This CDR3 contains 18 residues. Looked up from germline, CDR1 is MNHEY and CDR2 is SMNVEV (reference sequence). CDR3 amino acids: CASSQKPYRVPTNEKLFF. The CDR3, as DNA: TGTGCCAGCAGTCAAAAGCCCTACAGGGTCCCAACTAATGAAAAACTGTTTTTT.

The chain is built from TRBV2 and TRBJ1-5; 11 nucleotides agree with TRBD1. This CDR3 is built from 16 residues. CDR1 and CDR2 (germline): SNHLY, FYNNEI. J was trimmed by 0 bases and V by 4 bases; bases with no gene match: 2. CDR3 sequence: CASSGDRGSSNQPQHF. The DNA for the CDR3 is TGTGCCAGCAGTGGGGACAGGGGGTCTAGCAATCAGCCCCAGCATTTT.

CDR3 sequence: CASNDRTITGELFF. In nucleotides, the CDR3 is TGTGCCAGCAACGACAGGACAATCACCGGGGAGCTGTTTTTT. V is TRBV2 and J is TRBJ2-2; D might be TRBD1 (6 bases). The V gene lost 7 bases and the J gene lost 4 bases, with 13 bases spanning the gap. Germline V CDR1 and CDR2: SNHLY, FYNNEI. The CDR3 has 14 residues.